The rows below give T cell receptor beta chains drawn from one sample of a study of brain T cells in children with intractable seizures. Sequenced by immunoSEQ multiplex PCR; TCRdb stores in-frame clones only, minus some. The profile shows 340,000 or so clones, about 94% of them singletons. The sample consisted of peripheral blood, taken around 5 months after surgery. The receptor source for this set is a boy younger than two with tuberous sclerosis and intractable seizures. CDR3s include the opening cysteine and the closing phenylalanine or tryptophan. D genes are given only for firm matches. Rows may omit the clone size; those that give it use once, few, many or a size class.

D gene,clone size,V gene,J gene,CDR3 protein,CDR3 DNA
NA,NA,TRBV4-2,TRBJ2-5,CASSQAQLQETQYF,TGTGCCAGCAGCCAAGCCCAGCTCCAAGAGACCCAGTACTTC
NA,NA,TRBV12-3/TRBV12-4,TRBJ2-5,CAIQFKGETQYF,TGTGCCATTCAGTTTAAAGGAGAGACCCAGTACTTC
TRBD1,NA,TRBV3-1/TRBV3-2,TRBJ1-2,CASRKRQGSNYGYTF,TGTGCCAGCAGAAAGAGACAGGGTTCCAACTATGGCTACACCTTC
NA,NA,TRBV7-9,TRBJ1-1,CASSPSGYTEAFF,TGTGCCAGCAGCCCCTCAGGGTACACTGAAGCTTTCTTT
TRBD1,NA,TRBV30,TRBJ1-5,CAWSRAGTGYQPQHF,TGTGCCTGGAGCCGCGCCGGGACAGGGTATCAGCCCCAGCATTTT
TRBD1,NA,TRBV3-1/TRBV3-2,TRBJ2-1,CASSPRQGGPGEQFF,TGTGCCAGCAGCCCACGACAGGGGGGCCCGGGGGAGCAGTTCTTC
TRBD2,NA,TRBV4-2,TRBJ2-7,CASSQDNPLAGVYEQYF,TGTGCCAGCAGCCAAGATAACCCGCTCGCGGGGGTCTACGAGCAGTACTTC
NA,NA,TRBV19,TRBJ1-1,CASSTLGDTEAFF,TGTGCCAGTAGTACCCTGGGGGACACTGAAGCTTTCTTT
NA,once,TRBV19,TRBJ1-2,CASSIMKGGYTF,TGTGCCAGTAGTATTATGAAGGGTGGCTACACCTTC
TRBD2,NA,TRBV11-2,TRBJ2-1,CASSQTVAGPSSYNEQFF,TGTGCCAGCAGCCAGACAGTAGCGGGGCCGAGCTCCTACAATGAGCAGTTCTTC
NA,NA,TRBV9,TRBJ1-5,CASSPQEGPQPQHF,TGTGCCAGCAGCCCCCAGGAGGGCCCGCAGCCCCAGCATTTT
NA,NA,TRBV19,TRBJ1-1,CASSIEENEAFF,TGTGCCAGTAGTATAGAAGAAAATGAAGCTTTCTTT
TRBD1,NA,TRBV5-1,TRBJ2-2,CASSRDRERVGELFF,TGCGCCAGCAGCCGGGACAGGGAGAGGGTCGGGGAGCTGTTTTTT
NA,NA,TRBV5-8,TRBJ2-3,CASSILGLTTDTQYF,TGTGCCAGCAGCATCCTGGGACTTACCACAGATACGCAGTATTTT
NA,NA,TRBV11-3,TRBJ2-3,CASSFRGRRTDTQYF,TGTGCCAGCAGCTTCCGGGGACGACGCACAGATACGCAGTATTTT
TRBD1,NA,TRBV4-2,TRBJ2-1,CASSQVDRAAYNEQFF,TGTGCCAGCAGCCAAGTGGACAGGGCGGCTTACAATGAGCAGTTCTTC
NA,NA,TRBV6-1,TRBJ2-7,CASSDYGSYEQYF,TGTGCCAGCAGTGATTACGGATCCTACGAGCAGTACTTC
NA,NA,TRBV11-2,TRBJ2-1,CASSSGMQFF,TGTGCCAGCAGCTCCGGGATGCAGTTCTTC
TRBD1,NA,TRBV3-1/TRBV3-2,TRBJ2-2,CASSLGQGKTGELFF,TGTGCCAGCAGCCTAGGACAGGGCAAAACCGGGGAGCTGTTTTTT
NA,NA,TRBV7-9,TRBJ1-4,CASSYQGSNEKLFF,TGTGCCAGCAGCTACCAGGGTTCTAATGAAAAACTGTTTTTT
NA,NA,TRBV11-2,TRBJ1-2,CASSLGVDTLVYGYTF,TGTGCCAGCAGCTTAGGCGTTGACACATTGGTATATGGCTACACCTTC
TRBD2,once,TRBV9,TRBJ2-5,CASSPGLVQETQYF,TGTGCCAGCAGCCCGGGACTAGTCCAAGAGACCCAGTACTTC
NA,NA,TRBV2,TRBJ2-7,CASSHPGTDSYEQYF,TGTGCCAGCAGCCACCCCGGGACTGACTCCTACGAGCAGTACTTC
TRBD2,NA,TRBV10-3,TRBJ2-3,CAISVAGLAAFGADTQYF,TGTGCCATCAGTGTCGCGGGACTAGCGGCTTTCGGCGCAGATACGCAGTATTTT
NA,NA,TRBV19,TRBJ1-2,CASSPGYGYTF,TGTGCCAGTAGTCCAGGCTATGGCTACACCTTC
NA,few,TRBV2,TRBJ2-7,CASRAGGYYEQYF,TGTGCCAGCAGGGCCGGGGGATACTACGAGCAGTACTTC
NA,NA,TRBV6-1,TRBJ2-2,CASSDRDVWGNTGELFF,TGTGCCAGCAGTGACCGGGACGTCTGGGGAAACACCGGGGAGCTGTTTTTT
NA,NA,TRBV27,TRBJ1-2,CASRYGAGYGYTF,TGTGCCAGCAGATACGGGGCGGGCTATGGCTACACCTTC
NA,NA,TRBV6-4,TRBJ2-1,CASSARDNNEQFF,TGTGCCAGCAGTGCCCGGGACAACAATGAGCAGTTCTTC
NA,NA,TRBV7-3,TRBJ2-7,CASSPTVGYEQYF,TGTGCCAGCAGCCCGACAGTGGGCTACGAGCAGTACTTC
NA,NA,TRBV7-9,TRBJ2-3,CASSLGGHSGDTQYF,TGTGCCAGCAGCTTAGGTGGGCACAGTGGAGATACGCAGTATTTT
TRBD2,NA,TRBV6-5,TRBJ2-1,CASRSSGGPLDEQFF,TGTGCCAGCAGATCTAGCGGGGGGCCTTTGGATGAGCAGTTCTTC
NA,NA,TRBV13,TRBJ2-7,CASSPERTYEQYF,TGTGCCAGCAGCCCCGAGCGGACCTACGAGCAGTACTTC